This T cell receptor (beta chain) was sequenced for a study of neoadjuvant anti-PD-1 for oral cavity cancer. The CDR3 is 18 amino acids. V lost 5 bases and J lost 1, with 23 bases in between. The germline V gene encodes CDR1 MNHEY and CDR2 SMNVEV (reference sequence). Here immunoSEQ multiplex PCR was the method, and the copy in TCRdb shows in-frame clones only, minus some. Of about 7,600 clones detected, about 53% appear once; the ten largest clones hold 12%. This sequence originates from a person aged 40 to 85 with oral cavity squamous cell carcinoma. The genes are TRBV27 and TRBJ1-2; no clear D. Sequencing was performed on tumor tissue, taken before nivolumab (anti-PD-1) treatment. The CDR3, as DNA: TGTGCCAGCAGTCCCGCCGGTTTCGAGGGTCGAATTAACTATGGCTACACCTTC. The encoded protein is CASSPAGFEGRINYGYTF.